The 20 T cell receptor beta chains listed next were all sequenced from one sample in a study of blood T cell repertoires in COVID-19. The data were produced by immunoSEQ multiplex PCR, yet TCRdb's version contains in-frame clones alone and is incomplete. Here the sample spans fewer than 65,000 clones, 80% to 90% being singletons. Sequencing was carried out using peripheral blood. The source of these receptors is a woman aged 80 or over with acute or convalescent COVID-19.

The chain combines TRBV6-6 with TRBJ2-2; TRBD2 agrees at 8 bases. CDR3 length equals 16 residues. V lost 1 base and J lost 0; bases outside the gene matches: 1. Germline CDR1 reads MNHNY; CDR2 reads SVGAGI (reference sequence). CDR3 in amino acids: CASSYLLAANTGELFF. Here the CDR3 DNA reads TGTGCCAGCAGTTACTTACTAGCGGCGAACACCGGGGAGCTGTTTTTT.

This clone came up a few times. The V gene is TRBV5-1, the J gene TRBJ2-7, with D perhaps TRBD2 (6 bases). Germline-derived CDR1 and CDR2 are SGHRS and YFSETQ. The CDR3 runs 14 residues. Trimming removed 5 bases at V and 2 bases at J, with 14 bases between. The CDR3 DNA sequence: TGCGCCAGCAGATATCAAGCGGGCGCCTACGAGCAGTACTTC. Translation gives CASRYQAGAYEQYF.

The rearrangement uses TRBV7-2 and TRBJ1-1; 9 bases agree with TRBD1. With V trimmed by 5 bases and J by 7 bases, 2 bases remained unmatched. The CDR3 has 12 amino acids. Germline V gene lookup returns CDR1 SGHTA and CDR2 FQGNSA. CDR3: CASSGTGYEAFF. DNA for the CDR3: TGTGCCAGCAGCGGGACAGGGTATGAAGCTTTCTTT.

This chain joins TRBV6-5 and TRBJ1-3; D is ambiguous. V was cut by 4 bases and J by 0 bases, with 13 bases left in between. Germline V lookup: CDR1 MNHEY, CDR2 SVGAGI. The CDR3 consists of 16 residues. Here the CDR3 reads CASSSEGRGSGNTIYF. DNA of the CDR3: TGTGCCAGCAGTTCCGAGGGCCGAGGCTCTGGAAACACCATATATTTT.

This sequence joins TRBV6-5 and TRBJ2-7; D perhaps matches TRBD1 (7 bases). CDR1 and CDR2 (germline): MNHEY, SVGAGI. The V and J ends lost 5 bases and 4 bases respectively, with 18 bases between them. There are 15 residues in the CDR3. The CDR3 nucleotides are TGTGCCAGCAGTCACAATCAGGGGGGACGGTACGAGCAGTACTTC. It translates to CASSHNQGGRYEQYF.

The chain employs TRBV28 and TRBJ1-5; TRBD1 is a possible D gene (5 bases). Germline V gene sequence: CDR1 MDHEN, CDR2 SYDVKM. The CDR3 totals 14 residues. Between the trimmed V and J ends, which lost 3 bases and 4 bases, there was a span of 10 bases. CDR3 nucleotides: TGTGCCAGCAGTTTGCGCCAGGGTAATCAGCCCCAGCATTTT. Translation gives CASSLRQGNQPQHF.

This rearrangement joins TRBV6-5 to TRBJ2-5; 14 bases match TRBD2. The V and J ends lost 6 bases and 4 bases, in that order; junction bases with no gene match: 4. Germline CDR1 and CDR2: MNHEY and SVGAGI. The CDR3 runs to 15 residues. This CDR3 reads CASRMTSGRVETQYF. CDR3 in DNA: TGTGCCAGCAGGATGACTAGCGGGAGGGTAGAGACCCAGTACTTC.

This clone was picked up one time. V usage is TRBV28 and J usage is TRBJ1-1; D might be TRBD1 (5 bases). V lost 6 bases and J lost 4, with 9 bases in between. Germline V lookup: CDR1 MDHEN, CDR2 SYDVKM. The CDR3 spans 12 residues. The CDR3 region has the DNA TGTGCCAGCAGGTCAGGGTCCACTGAAGCTTTCTTT. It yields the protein CASRSGSTEAFF.

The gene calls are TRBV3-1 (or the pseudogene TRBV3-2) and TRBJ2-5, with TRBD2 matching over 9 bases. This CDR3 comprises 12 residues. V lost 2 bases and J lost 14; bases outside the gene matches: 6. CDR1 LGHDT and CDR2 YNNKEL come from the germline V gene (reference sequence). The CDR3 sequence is CASSQSSLAGYF. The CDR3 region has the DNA TGTGCCAGCAGCCAATCTAGCCTAGCGGGATACTTC.

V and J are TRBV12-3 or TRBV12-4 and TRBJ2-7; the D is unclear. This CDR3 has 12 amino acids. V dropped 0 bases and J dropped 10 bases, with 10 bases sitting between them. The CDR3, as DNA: TGTGCCAGCAGTTTAGCGAAGACTCTTCAGTACTTC. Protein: CASSLAKTLQYF.

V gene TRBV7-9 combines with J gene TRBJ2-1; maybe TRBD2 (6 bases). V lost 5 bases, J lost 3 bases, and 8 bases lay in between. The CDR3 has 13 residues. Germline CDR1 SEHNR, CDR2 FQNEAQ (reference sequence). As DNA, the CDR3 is TGTGCCAGCAGCCCCGGGGGCTACAATGAGCAGTTCTTC. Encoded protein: CASSPGGYNEQFF.

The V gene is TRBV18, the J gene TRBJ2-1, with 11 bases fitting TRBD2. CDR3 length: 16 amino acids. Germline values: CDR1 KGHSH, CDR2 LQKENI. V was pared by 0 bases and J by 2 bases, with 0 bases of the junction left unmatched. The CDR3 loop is CASSPPSGRAYNEQFF. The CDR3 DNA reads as TGTGCCAGCTCACCACCTAGCGGGAGGGCCTACAATGAGCAGTTCTTC.

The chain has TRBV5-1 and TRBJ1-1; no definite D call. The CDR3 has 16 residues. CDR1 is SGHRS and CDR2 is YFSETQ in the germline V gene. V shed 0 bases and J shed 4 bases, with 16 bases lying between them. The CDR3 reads CASSLAEVISGTEAFF. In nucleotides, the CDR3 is TGCGCCAGCAGCTTGGCCGAGGTTATCTCCGGCACTGAAGCTTTCTTT.

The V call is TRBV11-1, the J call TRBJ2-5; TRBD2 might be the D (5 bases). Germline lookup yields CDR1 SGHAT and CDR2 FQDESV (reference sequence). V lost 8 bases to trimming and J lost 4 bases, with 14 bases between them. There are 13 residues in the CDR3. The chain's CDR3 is CASGLVLGETQYF. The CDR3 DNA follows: TGTGCCAGCGGCCTAGTACTAGGAGAGACCCAGTACTTC.

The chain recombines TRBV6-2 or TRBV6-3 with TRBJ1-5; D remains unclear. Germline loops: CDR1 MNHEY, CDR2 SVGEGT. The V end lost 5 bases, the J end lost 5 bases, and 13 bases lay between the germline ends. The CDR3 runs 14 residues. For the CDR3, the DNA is TGTGCCAGCAGTCACCCGGCAGGCCATCAGCCCCAGCATTTT. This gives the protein CASSHPAGHQPQHF.

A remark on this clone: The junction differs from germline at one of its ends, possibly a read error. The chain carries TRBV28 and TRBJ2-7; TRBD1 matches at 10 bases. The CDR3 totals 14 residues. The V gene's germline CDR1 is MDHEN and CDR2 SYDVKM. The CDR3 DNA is TGTGCCAGCAGCCCCGGACAGGGGGGGCTTCGAAACCACTTC. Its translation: CASSPGQGGLRNHF.

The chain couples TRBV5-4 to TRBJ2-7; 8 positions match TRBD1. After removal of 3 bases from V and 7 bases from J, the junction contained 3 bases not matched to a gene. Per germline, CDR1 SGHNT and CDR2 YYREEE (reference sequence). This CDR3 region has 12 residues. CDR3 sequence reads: CASSSGGIEQYF. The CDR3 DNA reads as TGTGCCAGCAGCTCAGGGGGCATTGAGCAGTACTTC. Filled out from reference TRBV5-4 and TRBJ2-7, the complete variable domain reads ETGVTQSPTHLIKTRGQQVTLRCSSQSGHNTVSWYQQALGQGPQFIFQYYREEENGRGNFPPRFSGLQFPNYSSELNVNALELDDSALYLCASSSGGIEQYFGPGTRLTVT.

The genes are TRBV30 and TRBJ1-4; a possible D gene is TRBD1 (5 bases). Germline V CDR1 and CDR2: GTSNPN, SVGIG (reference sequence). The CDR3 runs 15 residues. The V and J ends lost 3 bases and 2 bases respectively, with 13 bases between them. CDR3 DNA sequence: TGTGCCTGGAGCGTAGGGGTGGCTACTAATGAAAAACTGTTTTTT. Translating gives CAWSVGVATNEKLFF.

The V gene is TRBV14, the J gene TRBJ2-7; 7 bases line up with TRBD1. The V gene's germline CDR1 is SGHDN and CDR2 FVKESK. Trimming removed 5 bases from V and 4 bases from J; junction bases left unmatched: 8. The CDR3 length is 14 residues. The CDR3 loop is CASSFPGTEYEQYF. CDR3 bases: TGTGCCAGCAGCTTTCCCGGGACAGAGTACGAGCAGTACTTC. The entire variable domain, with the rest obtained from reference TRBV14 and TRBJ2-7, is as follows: EAGVTQFPSHSVIEKGQTVTLRCDPISGHDNLYWYRRVMGKEIKFLLHFVKESKQDESGMPNNRFLAERTGGTYSTLKVQPAELEDSGVYFCASSFPGTEYEQYFGPGTRLTVT.

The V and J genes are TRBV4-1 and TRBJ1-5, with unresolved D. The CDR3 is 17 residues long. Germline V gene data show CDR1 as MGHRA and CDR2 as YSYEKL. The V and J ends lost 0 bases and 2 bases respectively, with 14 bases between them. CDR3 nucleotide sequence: TGCGCCAGCAGCCAAGATAGGCGGGCTCCGGGCAATCAGCCCCAGCATTTT. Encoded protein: CASSQDRRAPGNQPQHF.